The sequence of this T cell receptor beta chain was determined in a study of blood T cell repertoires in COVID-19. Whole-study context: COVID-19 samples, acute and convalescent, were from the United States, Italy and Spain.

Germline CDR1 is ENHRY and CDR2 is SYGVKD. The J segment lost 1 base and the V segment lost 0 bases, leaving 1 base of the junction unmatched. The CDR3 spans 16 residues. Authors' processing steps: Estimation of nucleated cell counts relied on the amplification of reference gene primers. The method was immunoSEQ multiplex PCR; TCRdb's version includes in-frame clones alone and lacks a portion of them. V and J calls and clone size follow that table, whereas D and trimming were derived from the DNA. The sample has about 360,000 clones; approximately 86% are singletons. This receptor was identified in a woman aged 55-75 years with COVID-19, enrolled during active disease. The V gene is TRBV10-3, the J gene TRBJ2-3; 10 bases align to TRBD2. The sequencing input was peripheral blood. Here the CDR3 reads CAISESSGGRTDTQYF. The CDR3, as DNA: TGTGCCATCAGTGAGTCTAGCGGGGGGCGCACAGATACGCAGTATTTT.